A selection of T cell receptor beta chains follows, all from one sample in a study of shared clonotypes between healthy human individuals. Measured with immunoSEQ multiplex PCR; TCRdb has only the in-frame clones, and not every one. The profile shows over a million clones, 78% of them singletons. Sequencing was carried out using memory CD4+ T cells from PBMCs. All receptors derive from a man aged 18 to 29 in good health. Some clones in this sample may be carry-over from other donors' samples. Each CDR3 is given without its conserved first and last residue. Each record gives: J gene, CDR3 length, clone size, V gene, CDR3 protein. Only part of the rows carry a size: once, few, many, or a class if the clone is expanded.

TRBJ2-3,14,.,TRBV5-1,ASSLEGTEAGDTQY
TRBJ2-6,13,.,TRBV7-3,ASSETGPGANVLT
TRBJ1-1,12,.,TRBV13,ASSLNGVRTEAF
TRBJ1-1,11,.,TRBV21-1,ASSNRSGGGAF
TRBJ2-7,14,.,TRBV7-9,ASSYPHSSEAYEQY
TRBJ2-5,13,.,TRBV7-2,ASSSTRGGQETQY
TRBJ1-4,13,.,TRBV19,ASSRSGVYGEKLF
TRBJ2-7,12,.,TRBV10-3,AIRETEGGYEQY
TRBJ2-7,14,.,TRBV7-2,ASSLYTGTGGAEQY
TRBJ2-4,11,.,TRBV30,AWREKAKNIQY
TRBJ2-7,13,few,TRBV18,ASSPTRGPGNEQY
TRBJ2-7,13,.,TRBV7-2,ASRFRSGGSYEQY
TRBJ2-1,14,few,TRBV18,ASSIVGTSGKNEQF
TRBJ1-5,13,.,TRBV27,ASSLSDRAHQPQH
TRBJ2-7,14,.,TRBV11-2,ASSFGASGRSYEQY
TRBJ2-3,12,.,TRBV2,ASTYQTGTDTQY
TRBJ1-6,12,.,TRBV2,ASGPGTVTSPLH
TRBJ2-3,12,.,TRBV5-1,ASSSSEATDTQY
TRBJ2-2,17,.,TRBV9,ASSVLSGLAGGSYGELF
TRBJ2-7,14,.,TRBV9,ARASPETKSSYEQY
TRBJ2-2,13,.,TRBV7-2,ASSLLGVYTGELF
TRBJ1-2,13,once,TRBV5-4,ASSLPSTGAYGYT
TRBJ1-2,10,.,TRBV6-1,ASSEVGYGYT
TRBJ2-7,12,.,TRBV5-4,ASSSTGNAYEQY
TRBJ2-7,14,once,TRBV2,ASSELASGRNNEQY
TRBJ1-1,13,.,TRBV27,ASSPPPGTNTEAF
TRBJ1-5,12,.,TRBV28,ASSPRRDSQPQH
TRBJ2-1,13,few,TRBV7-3,ASSLISGSLREQF
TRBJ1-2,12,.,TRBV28,ASSSQFRGYGYT